This entry lists 8 T cell receptor beta chains sequenced from one sample in a study of neurological immune-mediated disorders (dated by TCRdb to the late 2010s). Read against the paper, the sample's time point label means: technical triplicate 1. Library preparation was by 5' RACE. The reads were generated on an Illumina HiSeq 2500. Clones were called with MiXCR by TCRdb after fastp trimmed the public reads at Q25, and only in-frame beta chains were retained. Rows merge per CDR3 protein into single entries with the most common DNA and genes. Present in this sample are roughly 25,000 distinct CDR3 sequences, under 15% of which were seen just once. The ten largest clones add up to approximately 5% of the sample. Sequencing input: CD4+ T cells from blood. The source is a female donor with HTLV-1-associated myelopathy (HAM/TSP).

This clonotype was found many times. The chain uses TRBV7-6 and TRBJ2-5, with D hard to call. Germline CDR1 and CDR2: SGHVS and FNYEAQ. Trimming removed 1 base from V and 5 bases from J, with 8 bases in between. The CDR3 totals 13 residues. CDR3 nucleotides: TGTGCCAGCAGCTTAGTGATAGGGGAGACCCAGTACTTC. Amino acid sequence: CASSLVIGETQYF.

This clonotype was seen repeatedly, ten times or more. The chain couples TRBV27 to TRBJ2-2, with 9 bases lining up with TRBD2. This CDR3 region has 18 residues. The germline gives CDR1 MNHEY, CDR2 SMNVEV (reference sequence). Trimming at V came to 4 bases and at J to 5 bases, leaving 14 bases not matched to a gene. CDR3 DNA: TGTGCCAGCAGTTATCGAAAACCGGGACTAGCCGAGACCGGGGAGCTGTTTTTT. Translating gives CASSYRKPGLAETGELFF.

Ten or more counts support this clonotype. The rearrangement uses TRBV5-5 and TRBJ1-5, with D possibly being TRBD1 (6 bases). CDR1 and CDR2 from the germline V gene are SGHKS and YYEKEE (reference sequence). CDR3 length: 14 amino acids. Trimming removed 0 bases from V and 6 bases from J, with 10 bases in between. CDR3 residues: CASSLVRGSQPQHF. Here the CDR3 DNA reads TGTGCCAGCAGCTTGGTCAGGGGCAGTCAGCCCCAGCATTTT. Full variable domain (remainder filled in from reference TRBV5-5 and TRBJ1-5): DAGVTQSPTHLIKTRGQQVTLRCSPISGHKSVSWYQQVLGQGPQFIFQYYEKEERGRGNFPDRFSARQFPNYSSELNVNALLLGDSALYLCASSLVRGSQPQHFGDGTRLSIL.

The count of this clonotype is one. J is TRBJ2-1 and V is TRBV6-2 or TRBV6-3, with TRBD2 matching 12 bases. With V trimmed by 5 bases and J by 5 bases, 1 base remained unmatched. The V gene's germline CDR1 is MNHEY and CDR2 SVGEGT. The CDR3 covers 14 residues. CDR3 in amino acids: CASSRTSGNNEQFF. CDR3 in DNA: TGTGCCAGCAGTCGGACTAGCGGGAACAATGAGCAGTTCTTC.

This clonotype appeared many times. The chain uses TRBV7-9 and TRBJ1-1; no clear D gene. This CDR3 contains 14 residues. CDR1 and CDR2 (germline): SEHNR, FQNEAQ (reference sequence). The V end lost 1 base, the J end lost 1 base, and 7 bases lay between the germline ends. The CDR3 DNA sequence: TGTGCCAGCAGCTTAGGGTACGGGAACACTGAAGCTTTCTTT. This encodes CASSLGYGNTEAFF. Complete variable domain (other parts from reference TRBV7-9 and TRBJ1-1): DTGVSQNPRHKITKRGQNVTFRCDPISEHNRLYWYRQTLGQGPEFLTYFQNEAQLEKSRLLSDRFSAERPKGSFSTLEIQRTEQGDSAMYLCASSLGYGNTEAFFGQGTRLTVV.

This clonotype was picked up many times. DNA for the CDR3: TGTGCCAGCAGCCAAGTGGAAATTGGATCTGATCAGCCCCAGCATTTT. This sequence encodes CASSQVEIGSDQPQHF. V usage is TRBV14 and J usage is TRBJ1-5; D is ambiguous. Trimming stripped 1 base from V and 5 bases from J, with 15 bases between. This CDR3 spans 16 amino acids. Germline V gives CDR1 SGHDN, CDR2 FVKESK.

The chain is built from TRBV20-1 and TRBJ2-7; D remains unclear. The CDR3 spans 13 residues. The V end was cut by 3 bases, the J end by 6 bases, with 15 bases between. CDR1 is DFQATT and CDR2 is SNEGSKA in the germline V gene (reference sequence). CDR3 sequence: CSASDPVGVEQYF. CDR3 nucleotide sequence: TGCAGTGCTAGTGATCCAGTTGGCGTCGAGCAGTACTTC.

This clonotype came up many times. The V and J genes are TRBV7-2 and TRBJ2-5, with a possible D match to TRBD2 (5 bases). Germline V lookup: CDR1 SGHTA, CDR2 FQGNSA. Deletions cut 6 bases from V and 2 bases from J, with 16 bases between. CDR3 length equals 15 residues. CDR3 loop: CASSRTSGLQETQYF. In nucleotides, the CDR3 is TGTGCCAGCAGTCGAACCTCGGGATTACAAGAGACCCAGTACTTC.